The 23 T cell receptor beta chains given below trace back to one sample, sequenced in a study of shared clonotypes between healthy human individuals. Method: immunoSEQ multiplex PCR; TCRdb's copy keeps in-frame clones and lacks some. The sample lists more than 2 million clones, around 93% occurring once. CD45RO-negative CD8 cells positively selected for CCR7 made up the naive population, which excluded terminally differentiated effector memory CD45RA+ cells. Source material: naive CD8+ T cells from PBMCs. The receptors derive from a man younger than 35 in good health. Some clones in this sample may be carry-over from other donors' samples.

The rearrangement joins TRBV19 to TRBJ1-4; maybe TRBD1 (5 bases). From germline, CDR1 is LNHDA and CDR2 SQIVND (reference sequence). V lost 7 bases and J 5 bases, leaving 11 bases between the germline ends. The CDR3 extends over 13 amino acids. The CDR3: CASTPGRNEKLFF. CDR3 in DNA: TGTGCCAGTACCCCAGGGCGGAATGAAAAACTGTTTTTT. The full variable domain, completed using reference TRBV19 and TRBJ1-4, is DGGITQSPKYLFRKEGQNVTLSCEQNLNHDAMYWYRQDPGQGLRLIYYSQIVNDFQKGDIAEGYSVSREKKESFPLTVTSAQKNPTAFYLCASTPGRNEKLFFGSGTQLSVL.

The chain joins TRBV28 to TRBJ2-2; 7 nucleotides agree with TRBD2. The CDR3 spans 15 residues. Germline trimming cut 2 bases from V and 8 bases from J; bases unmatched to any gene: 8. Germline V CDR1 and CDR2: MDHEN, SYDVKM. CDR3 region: CASSLPRELFGELFF. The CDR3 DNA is TGTGCCAGCAGTTTACCGCGGGAGCTGTTTGGGGAGCTGTTTTTT.

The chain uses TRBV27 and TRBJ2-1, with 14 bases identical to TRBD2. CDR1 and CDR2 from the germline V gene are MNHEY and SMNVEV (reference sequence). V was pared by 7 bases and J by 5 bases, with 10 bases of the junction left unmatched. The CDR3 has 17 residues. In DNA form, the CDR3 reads TGTGCCAGCATTGCCGGGACTAGCGGGAGTCCCAACAATGAGCAGTTCTTC. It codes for CASIAGTSGSPNNEQFF.

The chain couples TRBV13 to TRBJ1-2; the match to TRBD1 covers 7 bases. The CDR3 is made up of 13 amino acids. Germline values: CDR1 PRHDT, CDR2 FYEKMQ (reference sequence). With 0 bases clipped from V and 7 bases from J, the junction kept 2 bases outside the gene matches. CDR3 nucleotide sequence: TGTGCCAGCAGCTTAGGGGCAGGGGGTGGCTACACCTTC. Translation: CASSLGAGGGYTF.

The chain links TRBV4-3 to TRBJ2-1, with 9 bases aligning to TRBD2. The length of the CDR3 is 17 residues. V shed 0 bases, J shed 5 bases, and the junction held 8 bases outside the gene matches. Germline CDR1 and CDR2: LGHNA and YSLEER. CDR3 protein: CASSQDRLAGINNEQFF. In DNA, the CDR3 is TGCGCCAGCAGCCAAGATCGGCTAGCGGGGATTAACAATGAGCAGTTCTTC.

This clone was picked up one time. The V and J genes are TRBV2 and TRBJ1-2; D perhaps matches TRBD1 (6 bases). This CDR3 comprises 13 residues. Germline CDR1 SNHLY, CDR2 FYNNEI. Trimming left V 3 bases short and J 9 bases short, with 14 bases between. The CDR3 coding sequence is TGTGCCAGCAGTGAGTGGGGGGCGAGGCGCTACACCTTC. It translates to CASSEWGARRYTF.

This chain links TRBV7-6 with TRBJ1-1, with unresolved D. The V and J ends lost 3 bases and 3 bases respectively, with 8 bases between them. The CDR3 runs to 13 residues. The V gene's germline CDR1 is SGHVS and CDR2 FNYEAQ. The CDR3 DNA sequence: TGTGCCAGCAGCTTTTTAGGGCACACTGAAGCTTTCTTT. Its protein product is CASSFLGHTEAFF.

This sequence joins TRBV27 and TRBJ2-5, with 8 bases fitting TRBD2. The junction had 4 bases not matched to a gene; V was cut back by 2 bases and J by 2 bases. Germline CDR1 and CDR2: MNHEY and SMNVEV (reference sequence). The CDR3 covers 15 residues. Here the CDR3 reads CASSLRPSGQETQYF. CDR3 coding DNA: TGTGCCAGCAGTTTAAGACCTAGCGGGCAAGAGACCCAGTACTTC.

The CDR3 DNA reads TGTGCCAGCAGTTTTTCTCTAGCGGGACCCTACGAGCAGTACTTC. Protein sequence: CASSFSLAGPYEQYF. V is TRBV6-5 and J is TRBJ2-7, with 9 bases that match TRBD2. The junction had 6 bases not matched to a gene; V was cut back by 4 bases and J by 2 bases. The CDR3 runs to 15 residues. Germline assignment: CDR1 MNHEY and CDR2 SVGAGI.

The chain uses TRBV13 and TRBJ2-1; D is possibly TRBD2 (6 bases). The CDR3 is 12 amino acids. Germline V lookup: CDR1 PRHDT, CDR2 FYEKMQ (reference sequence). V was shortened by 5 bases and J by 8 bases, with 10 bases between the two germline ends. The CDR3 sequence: CASSPGRDEQFF. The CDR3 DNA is TGTGCCAGCAGCCCCGGGAGAGATGAGCAGTTCTTC.

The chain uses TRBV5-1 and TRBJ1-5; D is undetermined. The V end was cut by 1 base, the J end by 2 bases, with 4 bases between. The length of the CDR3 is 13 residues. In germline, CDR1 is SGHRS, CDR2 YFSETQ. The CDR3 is CASSLSGNQPQHF. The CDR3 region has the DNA TGCGCCAGCAGCTTGTCCGGCAATCAGCCCCAGCATTTT.

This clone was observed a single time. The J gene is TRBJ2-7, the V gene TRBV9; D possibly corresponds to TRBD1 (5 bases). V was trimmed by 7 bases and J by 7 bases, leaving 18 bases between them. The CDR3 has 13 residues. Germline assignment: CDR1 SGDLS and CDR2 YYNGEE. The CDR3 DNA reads TGTGCCAGCGGGTCTCAGGGAAATAGTGAGCAGTACTTC. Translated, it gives CASGSQGNSEQYF. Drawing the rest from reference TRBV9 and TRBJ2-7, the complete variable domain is DSGVTQTPKHLITATGQRVTLRCSPRSGDLSVYWYQQSLDQGLQFLIQYYNGEERAKGNILERFSAQQFPDLHSELNLSSLELGDSALYFCASGSQGNSEQYFGPGTRLTVT.

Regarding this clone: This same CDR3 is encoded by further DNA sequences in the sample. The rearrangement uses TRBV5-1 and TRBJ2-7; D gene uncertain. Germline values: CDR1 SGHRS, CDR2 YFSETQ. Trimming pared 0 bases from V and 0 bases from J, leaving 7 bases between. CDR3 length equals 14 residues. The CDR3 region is CASSLGGSSYEQYF. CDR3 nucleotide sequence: TGCGCCAGCAGCTTGGGAGGATCCTCCTACGAGCAGTACTTC.

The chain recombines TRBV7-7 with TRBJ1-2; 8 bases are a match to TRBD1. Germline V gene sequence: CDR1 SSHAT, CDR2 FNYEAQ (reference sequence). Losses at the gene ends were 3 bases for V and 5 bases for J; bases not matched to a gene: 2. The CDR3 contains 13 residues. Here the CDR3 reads CASSFRDRYGYTF. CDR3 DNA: TGTGCCAGCAGCTTCAGGGACAGGTATGGCTACACCTTC.

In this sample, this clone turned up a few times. The CDR3 DNA reads TGTGCCAGCAGCTTAGTTGCAGGGGTGGATGGCTACACCTTC. This translates into CASSLVAGVDGYTF. The chain carries TRBV7-9 and TRBJ1-2, with a possible D match to TRBD1 (6 bases). Germline CDR1 SEHNR, CDR2 FQNEAQ (reference sequence). The CDR3 extends over 14 amino acids. The germline V and J ends were trimmed by 1 base and 6 bases, with 12 bases remaining between them.

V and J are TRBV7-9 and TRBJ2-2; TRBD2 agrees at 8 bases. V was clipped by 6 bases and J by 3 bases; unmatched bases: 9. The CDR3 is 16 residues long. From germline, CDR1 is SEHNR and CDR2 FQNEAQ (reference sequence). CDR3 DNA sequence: TGTGCCAGCAGGATCCTAGGGGGACTAGACACCGGGGAGCTGTTTTTT. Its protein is CASRILGGLDTGELFF.

The CDR3 DNA reads TGTGCCAGCAGTTCCCTCGGGCTAGCGGGAGGCGCGAAAGACTCCTACGAGCAGTACTTC. Amino acids: CASSSLGLAGGAKDSYEQYF. This chain connects TRBV28 to TRBJ2-7; 11 nucleotides align to TRBD2. This CDR3 has 20 residues. Germline values: CDR1 MDHEN, CDR2 SYDVKM. Trimming cost V 4 bases and J 0 bases; bases outside gene matches: 17.

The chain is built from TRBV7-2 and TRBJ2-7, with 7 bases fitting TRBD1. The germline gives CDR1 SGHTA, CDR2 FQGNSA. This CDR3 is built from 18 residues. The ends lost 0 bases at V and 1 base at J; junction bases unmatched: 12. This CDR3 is CASSLALRGARGSYEQYF. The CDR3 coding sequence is TGTGCCAGCAGCTTAGCGCTAAGGGGCGCCAGGGGGTCCTACGAGCAGTACTTC.

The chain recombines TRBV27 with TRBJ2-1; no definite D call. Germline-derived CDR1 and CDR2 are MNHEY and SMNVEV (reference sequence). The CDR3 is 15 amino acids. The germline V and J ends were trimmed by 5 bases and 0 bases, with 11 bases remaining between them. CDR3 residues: CASSPGSNSYNEQFF. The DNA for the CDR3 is TGTGCCAGCAGTCCTGGTTCCAACTCCTACAATGAGCAGTTCTTC.

CDR3: CASSLKGRRVYNEQFF. The CDR3 nucleotides read TGTGCCAGCAGTTTGAAGGGAAGGAGGGTGTATAATGAGCAGTTCTTC. V is TRBV27 and J is TRBJ2-1; maybe TRBD2 (6 bases). The germline V and J ends were trimmed by 3 bases and 7 bases, with 19 bases remaining between them. The length of the CDR3 is 16 residues. CDR1 and CDR2 from the germline V gene are MNHEY and SMNVEV (reference sequence).

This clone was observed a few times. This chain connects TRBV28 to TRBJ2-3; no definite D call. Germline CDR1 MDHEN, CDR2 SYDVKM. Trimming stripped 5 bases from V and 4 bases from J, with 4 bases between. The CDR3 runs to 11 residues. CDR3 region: CASSRPDTQYF. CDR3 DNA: TGTGCCAGCAGTCGACCAGATACGCAGTATTTT.

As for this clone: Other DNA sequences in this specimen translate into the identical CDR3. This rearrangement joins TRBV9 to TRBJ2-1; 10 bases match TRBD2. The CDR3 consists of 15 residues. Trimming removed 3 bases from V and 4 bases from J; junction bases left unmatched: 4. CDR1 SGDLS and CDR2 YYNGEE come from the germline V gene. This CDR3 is CASSASGSGYNEQFF. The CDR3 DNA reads TGTGCCAGCAGCGCTAGCGGGAGTGGATACAATGAGCAGTTCTTC. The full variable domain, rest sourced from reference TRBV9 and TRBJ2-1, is DSGVTQTPKHLITATGQRVTLRCSPRSGDLSVYWYQQSLDQGLQFLIQYYNGEERAKGNILERFSAQQFPDLHSELNLSSLELGDSALYFCASSASGSGYNEQFFGPGTRLTVL.

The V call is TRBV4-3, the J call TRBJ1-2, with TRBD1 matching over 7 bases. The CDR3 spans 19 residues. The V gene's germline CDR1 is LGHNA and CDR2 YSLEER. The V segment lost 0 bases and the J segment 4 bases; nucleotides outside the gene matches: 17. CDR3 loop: CASSQDLRGTATNIYGYTF. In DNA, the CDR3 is TGCGCCAGCAGCCAAGATCTAAGAGGGACAGCCACAAATATCTATGGCTACACCTTC.